The present T cell receptor beta chain was sequenced within a study of tumor-infiltrating lymphocytes in localized non-small cell lung cancer. Study-wide background: Resected tumor was paired with non-adjacent uninvolved lung from the same patient.

General study results and limits: TCRbeta sequencing showed higher T cell infiltration in tumors than uninvolved lung. IM1 and IM2 tumors showed no difference in T-cell fraction. Recurrence-free survival showed no association with tumor T-cell fraction.

Concerning this clone: Its cognate antigen is unknown.

Assay used: immunoSEQ multiplex PCR; TCRdb lists only in-frame clones, some missing. The table includes tens of thousands of clones, approximately 73% detected once. The V gene's germline CDR1 is SQVTM and CDR2 ANQGSEA. With 4 bases removed from V and 5 bases from J, the gap between germline ends came to 20 bases. This CDR3 comprises 15 residues. The source is a human donor with non-small cell lung cancer. This chain links TRBV29-1 with TRBJ1-2; perhaps TRBD1 as D (5 bases). The sample comprised lung tumor tissue. The CDR3 loop is CSVAQRGSSSYGYTF. The DNA for the CDR3 is TGCAGCGTTGCCCAACGGGGGTCCTCCTCATATGGCTACACCTTC. The full variable domain, completed using reference TRBV29-1 and TRBJ1-2, is SAVISQKPSRDICQRGTSLTIQCQVDSQVTMMFWYRQQPGQSLTLIATANQGSEATYESGFVIDKFPISRPNLTFSTLTVSNMSPEDSSIYLCSVAQRGSSSYGYTFGSGTRLTVV.